The 23 T cell receptor beta chains presented below share a single source sample, sequenced in a study of T-cell memory formation after mild COVID-19. TCRdb itself ran the 5' RACE reads through MiXCR, one entry per CDR3 protein. This table has about 140,000 distinct CDR3 sequences, roughly 13% appearing once. The sequenced material came from PBMCs or a T cell subset sorted from them (not recorded which). These TCRs come from an adult woman who had mild COVID-19 (a few samples of this study predate the infection). Cell type and time point are not known.

This clonotype has a handful of counts. V gene TRBV5-1 combines with J gene TRBJ1-1; 7 nucleotides agree with TRBD1. Germline assignment: CDR1 SGHRS and CDR2 YFSETQ. J lost 1 base, V lost 2 bases, and 5 bases had no gene match. This CDR3 contains 15 residues. The CDR3: CASSLLGQANTEAFF. Here the CDR3 DNA reads TGCGCCAGCAGCTTACTCGGACAGGCGAACACTGAAGCTTTCTTT. Using reference TRBV5-1 and TRBJ1-1 for the parts outside the CDR3, the full variable domain is KAGVTQTPRYLIKTRGQQVTLSCSPISGHRSVSWYQQTPGQGLQFLFEYFSETQRNKGNFPGRFSGRQFSNSRSEMNVSTLELGDSALYLCASSLLGQANTEAFFGQGTRLTVV.

The chain recombines TRBV5-1 with TRBJ1-4; 7 bases map to TRBD1. V dropped 1 base and J dropped 6; count of bases not matched to a gene: 6. CDR3 length equals 15 residues. Per germline, CDR1 SGHRS and CDR2 YFSETQ. The CDR3: CASSLSRQGDEKLFF. DNA for the CDR3: TGCGCCAGCAGCTTGTCGAGACAGGGTGATGAAAAACTGTTTTTT.

This clonotype was detected a few times. This chain connects TRBV4-3 to TRBJ2-7, with D possibly matching TRBD2 (6 bases). This CDR3 has 15 residues. V lost 4 bases to trimming and J lost 0 bases, with 13 bases between them. Germline V gene data show CDR1 as LGHNA and CDR2 as YSLEER. DNA of the CDR3: TGCGCCAGCAGCCCTCGCGCGGGGAGCTCCTACGAGCAGTACTTC. Amino acids: CASSPRAGSSYEQYF.

V and J are TRBV20-1 and TRBJ2-3; D could derive from TRBD1 or TRBD2 (6 bases each). The CDR3 has 16 amino acids. The germline gives CDR1 DFQATT, CDR2 SNEGSKA (reference sequence). The DNA of the CDR3 is TGCAGCGTCATCGAGGACAGATTTGGGGACTTGAATACGCAGTATTTT. Amino acid sequence: CSVIEDRFGDLNTQYF.

V usage is TRBV13 and J usage is TRBJ2-7; D might be TRBD1 (5 bases). The CDR3 extends over 14 amino acids. Germline assignment: CDR1 PRHDT and CDR2 FYEKMQ (reference sequence). V lost 2 bases and J 4 bases, leaving 12 bases between the germline ends. Written as DNA, the CDR3 is TGTGCCAGCAGCTTACTTCAGGGAACGTACGAGCAGTACTTC. Translation: CASSLLQGTYEQYF.

This clonotype showed up just a few times. The chain recombines TRBV20-1 with TRBJ2-1; D is unresolved. The V gene's germline CDR1 is DFQATT and CDR2 SNEGSKA (reference sequence). Trimming stripped 3 bases from V and 1 base from J, with 7 bases between. The CDR3 covers 13 residues. CDR3 in DNA: TGCAGTGCTAGGCGCCCGTCCTACAATGAGCAGTTCTTC. Translated: CSARRPSYNEQFF.

This clonotype has a handful of counts. This rearrangement joins TRBV5-1 to TRBJ2-1, with 7 nucleotides matching TRBD2. The CDR3 has 13 amino acids. CDR1 SGHRS and CDR2 YFSETQ come from the germline V gene. Trimming cost V 4 bases and J 8 bases; bases outside gene matches: 6. CDR3 sequence reads: CASSRTSFDEQFF. CDR3 nucleotide sequence: TGCGCCAGCAGCCGGACTAGTTTTGATGAGCAGTTCTTC.

This clonotype has more than one count but fewer than ten. The chain has TRBV15 and TRBJ2-3; 7 positions agree with TRBD1. Germline CDR1 LNHNV, CDR2 YYDKDF (reference sequence). This CDR3 spans 13 amino acids. J gave up 5 bases and V 3 bases, and 2 bases lay outside the gene matches. CDR3 bases: TGTGCCACCAGCAGCACAGGGGTAGATACGCAGTATTTT. Residues: CATSSTGVDTQYF.

This clonotype was picked up a small number of times. The V and J genes are TRBV4-3 and TRBJ2-7; no clear D gene. The V and J ends lost 1 base and 2 bases respectively, with 12 bases between them. The CDR3 spans 15 residues. The V gene's germline CDR1 is LGHNA and CDR2 YSLEER. As DNA, the CDR3 is TGCGCCAGCAGCCAAGTCACGGGCCCAACCTACGAGCAGTACTTC. This translates into CASSQVTGPTYEQYF.

V usage is TRBV29-1 and J usage is TRBJ2-7; D might be TRBD1 (6 bases). In germline, CDR1 is SQVTM, CDR2 ANQGSEA. V was cut by 6 bases and J by 4 bases, with 16 bases left in between. The CDR3 is 13 residues long. This chain's CDR3 is CSVLTGQRYEQYF. The CDR3 nucleotides are TGCAGCGTCTTGACAGGCCAAAGGTACGAGCAGTACTTC.

The chain links TRBV2 to TRBJ2-7; 7 bases align to TRBD1. The CDR3 runs 12 residues. In germline, CDR1 is SNHLY, CDR2 FYNNEI. The V and J ends lost 6 bases and 1 base, in that order; junction bases with no gene match: 0. The CDR3: CASRGQSYEQYF. Written as DNA, the CDR3 is TGTGCCAGCAGGGGACAGTCCTACGAGCAGTACTTC.

The chain recombines TRBV27 with TRBJ2-2; 13 bases match TRBD2. Germline V lookup: CDR1 MNHEY, CDR2 SMNVEV (reference sequence). V dropped 5 bases and J dropped 2; count of bases not matched to a gene: 5. The CDR3 is made up of 17 amino acids. The CDR3 sequence: CASSRPGLAGNTGELFF. The CDR3 DNA is TGTGCCAGCAGTCGCCCGGGACTAGCGGGAAACACCGGGGAGCTGTTTTTT.

The sample holds many counts of this clonotype. In nucleotides, the CDR3 is TGTGCCAGCAGCTCCCCGGGACAGCTGAACACCGGGGAGCTGTTTTTT. Translating gives CASSSPGQLNTGELFF. This chain connects TRBV7-2 to TRBJ2-2; TRBD1 aligns across 7 bases. There are 16 residues in the CDR3. The germline gives CDR1 SGHTA, CDR2 FQGNSA. With 4 bases clipped from V and 1 base from J, the junction kept 6 bases outside the gene matches.

The V and J genes are TRBV24-1 and TRBJ2-1; D is unresolved. V was pared by 7 bases and J by 7 bases, with 7 bases between. This CDR3 spans 11 amino acids. Germline-derived CDR1 and CDR2 are KGHDR and SFDVKD. CDR3 protein: CATRDTNEQFF. The CDR3 coding sequence is TGTGCCACCAGAGATACGAATGAGCAGTTCTTC.

In its sample, this clonotype was seen many times. The V call is TRBV4-2, the J call TRBJ2-7; D may be TRBD2 (5 bases). Between the trimmed V and J ends, which lost 2 bases and 0 bases, there was a span of 14 bases. CDR1 and CDR2 (germline): LGHNA, YNFKEQ. The CDR3 totals 16 residues. The CDR3 DNA reads TGTGCCAGCAGCCAAACCTTCGGGATTAACTCCTACGAGCAGTACTTC. Protein: CASSQTFGINSYEQYF.

The chain recombines TRBV5-6 with TRBJ1-2; the match to TRBD1 covers 7 bases. The CDR3 is 16 residues long. Germline V gene lookup returns CDR1 SGHDT and CDR2 YYEEEE. The V segment lost 1 base and the J segment 8 bases; nucleotides outside the gene matches: 14. CDR3 in amino acids: CASSLLARTGKGGYTF. As DNA, the CDR3 is TGTGCCAGCAGCTTGCTCGCAAGGACAGGAAAGGGCGGCTACACCTTC.

The J gene is TRBJ2-7, the V gene TRBV5-4; D perhaps matches TRBD1 (7 bases). Germline V CDR1 and CDR2: SGHNT, YYREEE (reference sequence). This CDR3 region has 15 residues. V was trimmed by 4 bases and J by 2 bases, leaving 16 bases between them. Here the CDR3 DNA reads TGTGCCAGCAGCCAACCCGACAGGGAGGCCTACGAGCAGTACTTC. Its translation: CASSQPDREAYEQYF.

The chain has TRBV9 and TRBJ2-1, with 11 bases lining up with TRBD2. J gave up 16 bases and V 4 bases, and 16 bases lay outside the gene matches. The CDR3 runs to 15 residues. Germline CDR1 and CDR2: SGDLS and YYNGEE. Here the CDR3 reads CASSSSPRLAGRIFF. The CDR3 DNA sequence: TGTGCCAGCAGCTCTAGCCCCAGACTAGCGGGACGTATCTTCTTC. The whole variable domain, filled in from reference TRBV9 and TRBJ2-1, reads DSGVTQTPKHLITATGQRVTLRCSPRSGDLSVYWYQQSLDQGLQFLIQYYNGEERAKGNILERFSAQQFPDLHSELNLSSLELGDSALYFCASSSSPRLAGRIFFGPGTRLTVL.

This clonotype was found a few times. The chain recombines TRBV24-1 with TRBJ1-3; possibly TRBD1 for D (6 bases). The V gene lost 4 bases and the J gene lost 3 bases, with 12 bases spanning the gap. Germline V gene sequence: CDR1 KGHDR, CDR2 SFDVKD. This CDR3 spans 15 amino acids. The CDR3 here is CATSDLRDNGNTIYF. The CDR3 nucleotides read TGTGCCACCAGTGACCTCCGGGACAATGGAAACACCATATATTTT.

This chain connects TRBV9 to TRBJ2-1; 14 nucleotides line up with TRBD2. Germline trimming cut 4 bases from V and 6 bases from J; bases unmatched to any gene: 3. The germline CDR1 and CDR2 sequences are SGDLS and YYNGEE. The CDR3 loop spans 15 amino acids. CDR3 nucleotides: TGTGCCAGCAGCACAGGGACTAGCGGGAGCAATGAGCAGTTCTTC. It specifies CASSTGTSGSNEQFF.

This clonotype has only a few counts. The gene calls are TRBV7-9 and TRBJ2-3; 11 positions match TRBD2. This CDR3 has 17 residues. Germline loops: CDR1 SEHNR, CDR2 FQNEAQ (reference sequence). Unmatched junction bases numbered 7, after V lost 5 bases and J lost 0 bases. The CDR3 nucleotides read TGTGCCAGCAGCCCTACTAGCGGGAGCTATAGCACAGATACGCAGTATTTT. This translates into CASSPTSGSYSTDTQYF.

This clonotype was picked up a small number of times. The chain combines TRBV27 with TRBJ2-1; TRBD1 might be the D (5 bases). This CDR3 spans 11 amino acids. The V gene's germline CDR1 is MNHEY and CDR2 SMNVEV (reference sequence). Trimming pared 4 bases from V and 9 bases from J, leaving 7 bases between. The CDR3 sequence is CASSWGVEQFF. The CDR3 DNA reads TGTGCCAGCAGTTGGGGCGTTGAGCAGTTCTTC.

The V call is TRBV5-1, the J call TRBJ1-1; D gene unclear. This CDR3 has 14 amino acids. From germline, CDR1 is SGHRS and CDR2 YFSETQ. Trimming stripped 2 bases from V and 3 bases from J, with 11 bases between. CDR3 sequence reads: CASSFTAYYTEAFF. The CDR3 DNA sequence: TGCGCCAGCAGCTTTACAGCCTACTACACTGAAGCTTTCTTT.